This T cell receptor beta chain was profiled in a study of blood T cell repertoires in COVID-19. The overall study: T cells, B-cell-depleted T cells, or PBMCs supplied cDNA or gDNA.

In the original workflow: The assay estimated nucleated cells by amplifying reference gene primers. The table came from immunoSEQ multiplex PCR; TCRdb's copy has only in-frame clones and leaves some out. D and trimming were read from the DNA, whereas the V and J calls and clone size are those reported in that table. The profile shows 200,000 to 300,000 clones, roughly 84% of them singletons. The CDR3 runs 12 residues. The V end lost 5 bases, the J end lost 3 bases, and 11 bases lay between the germline ends. Germline CDR1 and CDR2: GTSNPN and SVGIG (reference sequence). The source is a man aged 60 to 69 with acute or convalescent COVID-19. The V call is TRBV30, the J call TRBJ2-7; possible D gene TRBD1, 5 bases. Sequenced: peripheral blood. The CDR3 region is CAWVQGGYEQYF. The CDR3 DNA follows: TGTGCCTGGGTCCAGGGTGGCTACGAGCAGTACTTC. Drawing the rest from reference TRBV30 and TRBJ2-7, the complete variable domain is SQTIHQWPATLVQPVGSPLSLECTVEGTSNPNLYWYRQAAGRGLQLLFYSVGIGQISSEVPQNLSASRPQDRQFILSSKKLLLSDSGFYLCAWVQGGYEQYFGPGTRLTVT.